This entry is about one T cell receptor (beta chain). Through a sample-barcoded 5' primer and a J-beta primer mix, a second PCR was run for roughly 6 to 11 cycles. Every sample gave at least 2.5 million paired-end reads containing CDR3. One entry per CDR3 protein results from TCRdb running MiXCR on the 5' RACE reads. The table records about 1.5 million distinct CDR3 sequences, around 40% of them present only once. This specimen comes from a study of blood T cells in healthy people across ages. Samples had at least 6 million PBMCs isolated from them. The CDR3 sequence is 13 residues long. Germline V gene data show CDR1 as SEHNR and CDR2 as FQNEAQ (reference sequence). V was shortened by 5 bases and J by 1 base, with 9 bases between the two germline ends.

The V and J genes are TRBV7-9 and TRBJ2-7, with D unresolved. Sequences were obtained from blood. The sequence came from a woman in her late teens or twenties in good health. CDR3 nucleotides: TGTGCCAGCAGCGTAGGTAAATCCTACGAGCAGTACTTC. Amino acid sequence: CASSVGKSYEQYF.